In its sample, the clone carrying this T cell receptor beta chain was seen many times. The antigen remains undetermined. These data originate in a study of identical twins. From the 5' RACE reads, TCRdb called clonotypes with MiXCR, one entry per CDR3 protein. This table has 250,000 to 300,000 distinct CDR3 sequences, nearly 9.5% appearing once. Findings of the study overall: For out-of-frame beta sequences, excess twin sharing was weaker. With abundant cord blood beta clonotypes, insertions were fewer; memory repertoires showed no such pattern. Monozygotic twins shared more out-of-frame TCR alpha than recombination models predicted.

CDR1 and CDR2 from the germline V gene are LGHNA and YSLEER. The CDR3 consists of 19 residues. J was trimmed by 1 base and V by 0 bases; bases with no gene match: 12. These data are also associated with another study on yellow fever vaccine responses in identical twins.

V usage is TRBV4-3 and J usage is TRBJ2-1; 7 positions agree with TRBD2. The sequenced sample was CD8+ T cells sorted from blood. The TCR was taken from a woman aged 18 to 35 in good health. The CDR3 nucleotides are TGCGCCAGCAGCCAAGAAGGCGGCAGAGAACTAGCGTCCTACAATGAGCAGTTCTTC. This gives the protein CASSQEGGRELASYNEQFF.